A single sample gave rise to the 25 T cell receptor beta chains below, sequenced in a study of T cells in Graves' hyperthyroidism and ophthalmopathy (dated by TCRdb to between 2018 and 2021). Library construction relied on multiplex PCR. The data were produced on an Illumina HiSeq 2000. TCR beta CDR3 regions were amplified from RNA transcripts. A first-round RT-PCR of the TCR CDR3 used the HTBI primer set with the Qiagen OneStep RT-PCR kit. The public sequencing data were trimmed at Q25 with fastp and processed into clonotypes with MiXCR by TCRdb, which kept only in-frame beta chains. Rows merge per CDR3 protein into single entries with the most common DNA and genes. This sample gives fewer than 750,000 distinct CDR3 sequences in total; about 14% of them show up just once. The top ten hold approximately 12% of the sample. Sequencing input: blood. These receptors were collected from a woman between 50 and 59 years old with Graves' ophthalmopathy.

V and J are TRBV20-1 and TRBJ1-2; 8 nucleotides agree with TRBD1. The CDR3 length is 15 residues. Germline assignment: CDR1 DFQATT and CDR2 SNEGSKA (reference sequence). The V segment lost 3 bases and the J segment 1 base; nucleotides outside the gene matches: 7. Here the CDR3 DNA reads TGCAGTGCTAGTTCAGACAGGGGCTTTAACTATGGCTACACCTTC. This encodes CSASSDRGFNYGYTF.

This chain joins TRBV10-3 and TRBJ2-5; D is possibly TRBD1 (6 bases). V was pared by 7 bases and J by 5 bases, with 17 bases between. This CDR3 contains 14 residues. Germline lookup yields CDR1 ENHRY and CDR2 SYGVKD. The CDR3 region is CAIKQTGSGETQYF. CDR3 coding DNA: TGTGCCATCAAACAAACAGGGTCAGGGGAGACCCAGTACTTC.

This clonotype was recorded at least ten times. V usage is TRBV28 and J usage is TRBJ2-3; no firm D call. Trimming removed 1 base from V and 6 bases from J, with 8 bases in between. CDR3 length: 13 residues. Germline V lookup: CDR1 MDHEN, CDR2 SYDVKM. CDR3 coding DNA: TGTGCCAGCAGTTTATTGTCTTCTGATACGCAGTATTTT. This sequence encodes CASSLLSSDTQYF.

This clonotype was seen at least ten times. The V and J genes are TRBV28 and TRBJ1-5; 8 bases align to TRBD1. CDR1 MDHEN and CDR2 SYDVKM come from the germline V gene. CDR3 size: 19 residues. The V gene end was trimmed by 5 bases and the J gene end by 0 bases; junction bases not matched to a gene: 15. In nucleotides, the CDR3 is TGTGCCAGCAGTCCCGCGGACGACAGGGGCGCGTATAGCAATCAGCCCCAGCATTTT. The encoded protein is CASSPADDRGAYSNQPQHF.

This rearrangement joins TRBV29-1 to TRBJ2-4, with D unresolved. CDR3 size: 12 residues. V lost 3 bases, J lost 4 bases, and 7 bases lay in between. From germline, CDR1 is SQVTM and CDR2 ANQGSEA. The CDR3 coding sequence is TGCAGCGTTGATAGCCCTAAAAACATTCAGTACTTC. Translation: CSVDSPKNIQYF.

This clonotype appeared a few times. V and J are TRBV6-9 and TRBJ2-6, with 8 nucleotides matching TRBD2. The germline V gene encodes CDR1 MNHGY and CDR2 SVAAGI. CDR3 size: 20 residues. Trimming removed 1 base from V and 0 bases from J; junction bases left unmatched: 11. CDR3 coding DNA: TGTGCCAGCAGTTATTGGTCTAGTGCGGGAGGCGACTCTGGGGCCAACGTCCTGACTTTC. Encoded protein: CASSYWSSAGGDSGANVLTF.

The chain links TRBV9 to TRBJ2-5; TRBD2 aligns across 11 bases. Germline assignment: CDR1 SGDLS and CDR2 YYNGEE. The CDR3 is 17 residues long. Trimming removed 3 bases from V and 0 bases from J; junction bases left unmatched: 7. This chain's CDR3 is CASSAIPGLADQETQYF. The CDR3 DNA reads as TGTGCCAGCAGCGCAATTCCGGGACTAGCGGACCAAGAGACCCAGTACTTC.

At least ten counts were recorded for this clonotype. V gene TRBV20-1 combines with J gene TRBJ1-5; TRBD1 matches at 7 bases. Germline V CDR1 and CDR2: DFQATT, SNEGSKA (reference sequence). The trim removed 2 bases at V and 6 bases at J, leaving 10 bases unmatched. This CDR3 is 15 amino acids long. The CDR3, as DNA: TGCAGTGCTAGAAGGGACAGCGCCGTTGGTCAGCCCCAGCATTTT. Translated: CSARRDSAVGQPQHF.

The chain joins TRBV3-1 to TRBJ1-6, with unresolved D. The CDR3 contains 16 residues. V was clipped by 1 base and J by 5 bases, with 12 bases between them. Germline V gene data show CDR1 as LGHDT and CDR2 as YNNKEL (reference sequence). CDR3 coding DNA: TGTGCCAGCAGCCAAGTCGGTCCGTCTAATAATTCACCCCTCCACTTT. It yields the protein CASSQVGPSNNSPLHF. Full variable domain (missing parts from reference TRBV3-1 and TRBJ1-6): DTAVSQTPKYLVTQMGNDKSIKCEQNLGHDTMYWYKQDSKKFLKIMFSYNNKELIINETVPNRFSPKSPDKAHLNLHINSLELGDSAVYFCASSQVGPSNNSPLHFGNGTRLTVT.

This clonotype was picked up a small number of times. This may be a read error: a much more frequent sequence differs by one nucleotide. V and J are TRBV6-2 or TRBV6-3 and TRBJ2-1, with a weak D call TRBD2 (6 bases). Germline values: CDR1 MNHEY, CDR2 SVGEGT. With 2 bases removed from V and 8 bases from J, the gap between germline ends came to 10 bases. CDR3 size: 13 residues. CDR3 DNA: TGTGCCAGCAGTTACGGCGGGGCCTATGAGCAGTTCTTC. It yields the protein CASSYGGAYEQFF.

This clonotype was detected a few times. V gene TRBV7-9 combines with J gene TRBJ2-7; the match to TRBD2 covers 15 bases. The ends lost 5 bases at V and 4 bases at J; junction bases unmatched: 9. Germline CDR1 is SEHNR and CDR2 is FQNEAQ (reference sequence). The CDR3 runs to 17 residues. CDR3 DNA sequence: TGTGCCAGCAGCCCCCGATCCGGGACTAGCGGGAGGTACGAGCAGTACTTC. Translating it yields CASSPRSGTSGRYEQYF.

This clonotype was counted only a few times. This CDR3 reads CASRGAGRDQPQHF. The DNA of the CDR3 is TGTGCCAGCCGGGGGGCAGGGCGGGATCAGCCCCAGCATTTT. This chain links TRBV7-9 with TRBJ1-5, with D perhaps TRBD1 (6 bases). The CDR3 spans 14 residues. Trimming shortened V by 8 bases and J by 5 bases, and 16 bases separated the two germline ends. Germline lookup yields CDR1 SEHNR and CDR2 FQNEAQ (reference sequence).

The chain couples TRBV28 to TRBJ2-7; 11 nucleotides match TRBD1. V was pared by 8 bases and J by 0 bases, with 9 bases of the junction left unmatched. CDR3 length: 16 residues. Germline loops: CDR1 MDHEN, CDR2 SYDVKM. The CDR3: CASPPPGQGASYEQYF. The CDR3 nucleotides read TGTGCCAGCCCTCCTCCTGGACAGGGGGCCTCCTACGAGCAGTACTTC.

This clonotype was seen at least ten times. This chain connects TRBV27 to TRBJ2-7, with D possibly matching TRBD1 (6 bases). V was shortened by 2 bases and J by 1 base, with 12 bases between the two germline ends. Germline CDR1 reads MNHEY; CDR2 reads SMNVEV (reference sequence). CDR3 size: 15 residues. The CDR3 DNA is TGTGCCAGCAGTTTAAACGGGGACAATTCCTACGAGCAGTACTTC. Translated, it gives CASSLNGDNSYEQYF.

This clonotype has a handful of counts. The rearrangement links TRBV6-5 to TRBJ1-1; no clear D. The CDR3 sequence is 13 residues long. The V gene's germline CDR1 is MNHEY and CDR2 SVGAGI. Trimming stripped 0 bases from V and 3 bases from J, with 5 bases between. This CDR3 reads CASSYSIYTEAFF. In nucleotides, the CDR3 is TGTGCCAGCAGTTACTCAATTTACACTGAAGCTTTCTTT.

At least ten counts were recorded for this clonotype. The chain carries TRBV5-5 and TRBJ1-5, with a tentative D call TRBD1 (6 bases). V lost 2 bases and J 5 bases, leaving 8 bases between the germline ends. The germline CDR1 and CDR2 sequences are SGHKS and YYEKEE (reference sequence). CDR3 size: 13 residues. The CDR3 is CASSLGGYQPQHF. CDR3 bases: TGTGCCAGCAGCTTAGGGGGATATCAGCCCCAGCATTTT.

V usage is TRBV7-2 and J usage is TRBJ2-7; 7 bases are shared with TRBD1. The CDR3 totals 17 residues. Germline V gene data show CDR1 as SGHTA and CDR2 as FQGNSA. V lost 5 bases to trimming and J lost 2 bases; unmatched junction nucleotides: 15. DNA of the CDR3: TGTGCCAGCAGCCTTGACAGGGATAGTATCATCACCTACGAGCAGTACTTC. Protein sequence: CASSLDRDSIITYEQYF.

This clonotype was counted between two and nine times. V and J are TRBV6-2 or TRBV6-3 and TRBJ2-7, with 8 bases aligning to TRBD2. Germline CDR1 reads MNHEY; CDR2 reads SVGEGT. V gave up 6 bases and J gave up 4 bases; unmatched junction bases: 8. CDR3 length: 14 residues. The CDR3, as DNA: TGTGCCAGCAGCCTAGCGGGCAGTCTTTACGAGCAGTACTTC. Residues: CASSLAGSLYEQYF.

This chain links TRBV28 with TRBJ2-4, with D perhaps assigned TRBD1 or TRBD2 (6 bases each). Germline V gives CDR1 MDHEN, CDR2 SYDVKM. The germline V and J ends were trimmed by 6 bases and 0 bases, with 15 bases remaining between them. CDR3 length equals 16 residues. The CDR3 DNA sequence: TGTGCCAGCAGCCAACGGGGGCTCCTAGCCAAAAACATTCAGTACTTC. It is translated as CASSQRGLLAKNIQYF.

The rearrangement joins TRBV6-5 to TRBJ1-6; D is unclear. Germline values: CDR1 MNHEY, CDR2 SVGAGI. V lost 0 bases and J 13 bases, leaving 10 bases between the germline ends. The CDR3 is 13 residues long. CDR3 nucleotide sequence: TGTGCCAGCAGTTACTCGATTAGGGTCCCCCTCCACTTT. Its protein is CASSYSIRVPLHF.

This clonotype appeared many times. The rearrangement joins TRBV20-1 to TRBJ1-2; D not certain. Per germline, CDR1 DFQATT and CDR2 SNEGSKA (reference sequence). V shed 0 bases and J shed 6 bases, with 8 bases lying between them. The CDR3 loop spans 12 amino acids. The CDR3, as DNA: TGCAGTGCTAGAGAAGAGGCAGATGGCTACACCTTC. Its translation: CSAREEADGYTF.

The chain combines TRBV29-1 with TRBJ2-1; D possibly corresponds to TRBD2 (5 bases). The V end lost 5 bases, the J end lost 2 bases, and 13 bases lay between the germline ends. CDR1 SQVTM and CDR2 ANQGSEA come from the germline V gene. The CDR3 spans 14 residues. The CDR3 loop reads CSVHLADTYNEQFF. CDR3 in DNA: TGCAGCGTTCATCTAGCAGATACCTACAATGAGCAGTTCTTC.

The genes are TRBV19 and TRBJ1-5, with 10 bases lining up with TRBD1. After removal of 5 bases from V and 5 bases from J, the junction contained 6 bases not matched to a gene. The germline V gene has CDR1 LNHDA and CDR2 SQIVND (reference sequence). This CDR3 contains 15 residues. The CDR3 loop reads CASSPDRGLYQPQHF. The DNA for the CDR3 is TGTGCCAGTAGTCCTGACAGGGGGCTTTATCAGCCCCAGCATTTT.

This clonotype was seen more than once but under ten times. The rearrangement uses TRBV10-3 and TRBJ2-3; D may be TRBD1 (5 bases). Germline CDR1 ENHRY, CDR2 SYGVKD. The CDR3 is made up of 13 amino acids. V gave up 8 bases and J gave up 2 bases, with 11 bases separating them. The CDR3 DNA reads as TGTGCCATCCCCGGACAAAACACAGATACGCAGTATTTT. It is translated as CAIPGQNTDTQYF.

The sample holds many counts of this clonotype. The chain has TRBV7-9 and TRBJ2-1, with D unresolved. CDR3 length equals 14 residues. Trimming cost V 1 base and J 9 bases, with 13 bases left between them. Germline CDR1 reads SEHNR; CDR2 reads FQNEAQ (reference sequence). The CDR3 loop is CASSLVGSSGEQFF. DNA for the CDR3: TGTGCCAGCAGCTTAGTGGGGTCTAGTGGTGAGCAGTTCTTC.